This record concerns one TCR beta chain sequence. This receptor's antigen is unknown. HCMV-specific IgG was detected in serum with a commercial ELISA kit to determine HCMV serostatus. Ficoll density gradient centrifugation was used to isolate peripheral blood mononuclear cells from blood. These data are taken from a study of T cells expressing NK-cell markers (dated by TCRdb to 2018 to 2020). For context, the study as a whole: TCR beta-chain repertoires were profiled in sorted CD3+CD56+NKG2C+, CD3+CD56+NKG2C- and CD3+CD56-NKG2C+ T-cell subsets from several donors. Of the eight sequenced donors, seven were found to be HCMV-seropositive and one was found to be HCMV-seronegative. The study sequenced eight donors, all healthy volunteers chosen at random: three men and five women. Illumina HiSeq 2000/2500, MiSeq or NextSeq was used to sequence libraries as 2 x 150 bp reads.

These reads were obtained on an Illumina HiSeq 2000. TCR beta cDNA libraries were prepared using 5'RACE template switching, which introduced a universal primer site and unique molecular identifiers. cDNA synthesis was primed from the TCR beta constant segment and was followed by two successive PCR amplification steps. In the paper's pipeline: MIGEC was used to demultiplex reads and group the reads by UMI, and MiTCR was used to assemble and quantify clonotypes. To remove erroneous sequences, TCR cDNA sequences were retained only when supported by two or more reads. The tcR package was used for downstream repertoire analysis, and clonotypes were matched across fractions by CDR3 nucleotide sequence plus V segment. Antigen specificity was annotated against VDJdb with VDJmatch, allowing one amino acid substitution in CDR3. TCRdb reprocessed the reads and lists each CDR3 protein sequence as a single entry, with no DNA. The V and J calls, along with clone size, are taken from TCRdb and not from the paper's own processing. The sample's table lists a count of more than 250,000 distinct CDR3 sequences. The ten largest clones take up 0.3% to 0.45% of the sample.

The paper as a whole reports these results and caveats: For several donors, the dominant CD3+CD56+NKG2C+ clonotypes were among the top 10 CD8+ clonotypes and accounted for roughly 1.0-7.5% of CD8+ T cells. Whether the expanded NKG2C-expressing T cell clones were specific for HCMV antigens was left unclear. Those dominant clonotypes were again the most abundant among CD3+CD56-NKG2C+ cells in a few donors, at about 25-65%.

The germline V gene supplies CDR1 SGHAT and CDR2 FQNNGV. The CDR3 numbers 17 residues from cysteine through phenylalanine. The record lacks a DNA sequence. Sequencing input: blood T cells: a sorted CD56 or NKG2C T cell subset, CD4+ or CD8+ T cells, or bulk PBMC T cells (not recorded which). The source of this sequence is a man between 18 and 29 years old in good health. Donor details come from another sample of the same person, matched by shared clones. This chain joins TRBV11-2 to TRBJ2-3; TCRdb calls TRBD2, which cannot be checked without DNA. The CDR3 here reads CASSLGAGLAVTDTQYF.